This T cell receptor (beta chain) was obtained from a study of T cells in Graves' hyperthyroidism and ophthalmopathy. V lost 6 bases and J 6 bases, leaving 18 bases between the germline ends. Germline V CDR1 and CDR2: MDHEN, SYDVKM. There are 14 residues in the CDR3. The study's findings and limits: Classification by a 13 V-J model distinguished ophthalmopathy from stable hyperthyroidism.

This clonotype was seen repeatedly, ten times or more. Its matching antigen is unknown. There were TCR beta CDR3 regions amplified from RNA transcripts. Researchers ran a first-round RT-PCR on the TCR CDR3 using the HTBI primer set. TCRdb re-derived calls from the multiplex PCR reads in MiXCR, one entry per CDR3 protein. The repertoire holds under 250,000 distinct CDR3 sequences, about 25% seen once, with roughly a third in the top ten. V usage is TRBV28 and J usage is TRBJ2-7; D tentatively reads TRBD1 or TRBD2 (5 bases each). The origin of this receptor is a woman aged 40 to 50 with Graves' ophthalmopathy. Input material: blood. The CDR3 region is CASRAGTGMGEQYF. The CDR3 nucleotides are TGTGCCAGCAGGGCCGGGACGGGGATGGGCGAGCAGTACTTC.